Each of the 24 T cell receptor beta chains below was sequenced from the same sample in a study of blood T cells in healthy people across ages. Through a sample-barcoded 5' primer and a J-beta primer mix, a second PCR was run for about 7 to 12 cycles. Via MiXCR, TCRdb re-called the 5' RACE reads, giving one row per CDR3 protein. Of approximately 850,000 distinct CDR3 sequences listed, around 45% were seen once; the top ten hold under 20%. Sequencing input: blood. The receptor set was obtained from a man in his fifties or sixties in good health.

This clonotype appeared a few times. The chain joins TRBV10-3 to TRBJ2-7; tentative D call: TRBD2 (7 bases). CDR1 and CDR2 from the germline V gene are ENHRY and SYGVKD. V lost 6 bases to trimming and J lost 0 bases, with 12 bases between them. The CDR3 has 14 residues. CDR3 in DNA: TGTGCCATCAGATCGGGGGGCTCCTCCTACGAGCAGTACTTC. Translation gives CAIRSGGSSYEQYF.

This clonotype has more than one count but fewer than ten. V gene TRBV5-1 combines with J gene TRBJ2-3; D remains ambiguous. Germline V CDR1 and CDR2: SGHRS, YFSETQ. The CDR3 length is 12 residues. With 6 bases removed from V and 6 bases from J, the gap between germline ends came to 11 bases. The CDR3 reads CASNDPADTQYF. CDR3 nucleotides: TGCGCCAGCAACGACCCTGCGGATACGCAGTATTTT.

The rearrangement links TRBV29-1 to TRBJ2-7; a weak D match, TRBD1 (5 bases). Germline CDR1 reads SQVTM; CDR2 reads ANQGSEA. V was shortened by 7 bases and J by 0 bases, with 13 bases between the two germline ends. The CDR3 is 13 amino acids. The CDR3 sequence: CSALDSSSYEQYF. CDR3 nucleotide sequence: TGCAGCGCCCTCGACAGTAGCTCCTACGAGCAGTACTTC.

The chain joins TRBV2 to TRBJ2-7; tentatively, D is TRBD1 (5 bases). Trimming stripped 10 bases from V and 6 bases from J, with 28 bases between. Germline-derived CDR1 and CDR2 are SNHLY and FYNNEI. The CDR3 covers 16 residues. CDR3 residues: CATQDTGLLGNAEQYF. The CDR3 DNA follows: TGTGCCACCCAGGACACCGGGCTTCTGGGTAACGCCGAGCAGTACTTC. The full variable domain, its missing parts supplied by reference TRBV2 and TRBJ2-7, is EPEVTQTPSHQVTQMGQEVILRCVPISNHLYFYWYRQILGQKVEFLVSFYNNEISEKSEIFDDQFSVERPDGSNFTLKIRSTKLEDSAMYFCATQDTGLLGNAEQYFGPGTRLTVT.

This sequence joins TRBV9 and TRBJ1-2; D possibly corresponds to TRBD1 (5 bases). Germline assignment: CDR1 SGDLS and CDR2 YYNGEE. Trimming removed 0 bases at V and 0 bases at J, with 12 bases between. There are 16 residues in the CDR3. The CDR3 is CASSVAPSGANYGYTF. DNA for the CDR3: TGTGCCAGCAGCGTAGCCCCTTCGGGGGCTAACTATGGCTACACCTTC.

The table lists this clonotype with a count of one. This chain links TRBV11-3 with TRBJ2-1; TRBD2 agrees at 7 bases. This CDR3 is 15 amino acids long. Germline V gene lookup returns CDR1 SGHNT and CDR2 YENEEA. Unmatched junction bases numbered 10, after V lost 7 bases and J lost 4 bases. The CDR3 is CASTHRGGGYNEQFF. In nucleotides, the CDR3 is TGTGCCAGCACCCATCGAGGCGGGGGTTACAATGAGCAGTTCTTC.

V usage is TRBV20-1 and J usage is TRBJ2-1; a possible D gene is TRBD2 (7 bases). Per germline, CDR1 DFQATT and CDR2 SNEGSKA (reference sequence). This CDR3 is built from 15 residues. Trimming removed 2 bases at V and 0 bases at J, with 11 bases between. The CDR3 DNA reads TGCAGTGCTAGAATAGGGGGGGGCTCCTACAATGAGCAGTTCTTC. It codes for CSARIGGGSYNEQFF.

Only a few counts were recorded for this clonotype. The V and J genes are TRBV15 and TRBJ2-5, with D unresolved. Trimming cost V 5 bases and J 5 bases, with 12 bases left between them. The length of the CDR3 is 13 residues. CDR1 and CDR2 (germline): LNHNV, YYDKDF (reference sequence). As DNA, the CDR3 is TGTGCCACCAGCTTGATAGCCGGGGAGACCCAGTACTTC. This translates into CATSLIAGETQYF. Full variable domain (remainder filled in from reference TRBV15 and TRBJ2-5): DAMVIQNPRYQVTQFGKPVTLSCSQTLNHNVMYWYQQKSSQAPKLLFHYYDKDFNNEADTPDNFQSRRPNTSFCFLDIRSPGLGDTAMYLCATSLIAGETQYFGPGTRLLVL.

This sequence joins TRBV7-2 and TRBJ2-2; 7 bases are shared with TRBD1. The CDR3 is 14 residues long. The junction had 4 bases not matched to a gene; V was cut back by 5 bases and J by 4 bases. CDR1 and CDR2 (germline): SGHTA, FQGNSA. The CDR3 DNA reads TGTGCCAGCAGCACAAGGACAGGCACCGGGGAGCTGTTTTTT. Residues: CASSTRTGTGELFF.

The genes are TRBV7-2 and TRBJ2-5; D uncertain. Germline V lookup: CDR1 SGHTA, CDR2 FQGNSA. This CDR3 is built from 14 residues. Trimming cost V 3 bases and J 0 bases, with 8 bases left between them. CDR3 nucleotide sequence: TGTGCCAGCAGCTTCGGACCCAACCAAGAGACCCAGTACTTC. The encoded protein is CASSFGPNQETQYF.

This clonotype showed up many times. The rearrangement links TRBV4-1 to TRBJ2-7, with D possibly being TRBD1 (6 bases). V dropped 1 base and J dropped 2 bases, with 6 bases sitting between them. Per the germline V gene, CDR1 is MGHRA and CDR2 is YSYEKL. The CDR3 sequence is 13 residues long. For the CDR3, the DNA is TGCGCCAGCAGCCAAGCAGGGGCCTACGAGCAGTACTTC. It encodes CASSQAGAYEQYF.

This chain links TRBV2 with TRBJ2-3; 11 positions match TRBD2. The V gene end was trimmed by 4 bases and the J gene end by 10 bases; junction bases not matched to a gene: 10. There are 15 residues in the CDR3. Germline V gives CDR1 SNHLY, CDR2 FYNNEI. CDR3 DNA: TGTGCCAGCAGTGGACCCCGACTAGCGGGGAAACCGCAGTATTTT. Translation gives CASSGPRLAGKPQYF.

The rearrangement uses TRBV28 and TRBJ2-1; perhaps TRBD1 as D (6 bases). CDR1 is MDHEN and CDR2 is SYDVKM in the germline V gene. The CDR3 has 18 amino acids. The V and J ends lost 5 bases and 7 bases respectively, with 27 bases between them. The CDR3 DNA follows: TGTGCCAGCAGTGACAACTTTTATAGGACAGTCTCGCGTAATGAGCAGTTCTTC. Translation gives CASSDNFYRTVSRNEQFF.

The chain recombines TRBV2 with TRBJ2-3, with D perhaps matching TRBD1 or TRBD2 (5 bases each). This CDR3 is built from 15 residues. CDR1 and CDR2 (germline): SNHLY, FYNNEI. The V and J ends lost 6 bases and 2 bases respectively, with 15 bases between them. CDR3 DNA sequence: TGTGCCAGCAGGATCGGGGCTGGATCCACAGATACGCAGTATTTT. This sequence encodes CASRIGAGSTDTQYF.

This clonotype turned up a few times. V gene TRBV4-1 combines with J gene TRBJ2-5; TRBD1 aligns across 7 bases. The CDR3 runs 15 residues. Germline V gene lookup returns CDR1 MGHRA and CDR2 YSYEKL. The junction had 2 bases not matched to a gene; V was cut back by 0 bases and J by 1 base. The CDR3 coding sequence is TGCGCCAGCAGCCAAGATGACAGGGCCCAAGAGACCCAGTACTTC. Residues: CASSQDDRAQETQYF.

V gene TRBV5-5 combines with J gene TRBJ2-2; 10 nucleotides line up with TRBD2. The V segment lost 4 bases and the J segment 5 bases; nucleotides outside the gene matches: 2. The CDR3 is 14 residues long. Germline loops: CDR1 SGHKS, CDR2 YYEKEE (reference sequence). This CDR3 is CASSGLAETGELFF. In DNA, the CDR3 is TGTGCCAGCAGCGGACTAGCGGAGACCGGGGAGCTGTTTTTT. The entire variable domain, with the rest obtained from reference TRBV5-5 and TRBJ2-2, is as follows: DAGVTQSPTHLIKTRGQQVTLRCSPISGHKSVSWYQQVLGQGPQFIFQYYEKEERGRGNFPDRFSARQFPNYSSELNVNALLLGDSALYLCASSGLAETGELFFGEGSRLTVL.

The V and J genes are TRBV6-2 or TRBV6-3 and TRBJ2-3, with 8 bases aligning to TRBD2. The CDR3 is made up of 18 amino acids. In germline, CDR1 is MNHEY, CDR2 SVGEGT. J was trimmed by 2 bases and V by 5 bases; bases with no gene match: 15. CDR3 amino acids: CASSGPRRLAGYTDTQYF. CDR3 nucleotide sequence: TGTGCCAGCAGTGGCCCCCGGCGATTAGCGGGGTACACAGATACGCAGTATTTT.

The V call is TRBV5-1, the J call TRBJ1-4, with D unresolved. V was clipped by 5 bases and J by 8 bases, with 13 bases between them. Germline-derived CDR1 and CDR2 are SGHRS and YFSETQ. The CDR3 is 13 amino acids. The CDR3 DNA reads TGCGCCAGCAGAATTGAAGGAGGGGAAAAACTGTTTTTT. Protein: CASRIEGGEKLFF.

V usage is TRBV12-3 or TRBV12-4 and J usage is TRBJ2-1, with D uncertain. The CDR3 extends over 13 amino acids. The V end was cut by 8 bases, the J end by 5 bases, with 13 bases between. In DNA, the CDR3 is TGTGCCAGCCATCAGTCAAATAACAATGAGCAGTTCTTC. This translates into CASHQSNNNEQFF.

The table lists this clonotype with many counts. The chain couples TRBV25-1 to TRBJ2-1; 10 bases line up with TRBD1. This CDR3 is built from 14 residues. The germline V gene has CDR1 MGHDK and CDR2 SYGVNS. The trim removed 4 bases at V and 6 bases at J, leaving 3 bases unmatched. In nucleotides, the CDR3 is TGTGCCAGCAGTGCCCGGACAGGGGGCAATGAGCAGTTCTTC. Residues: CASSARTGGNEQFF.

This clonotype was counted only a few times. The chain uses TRBV27 and TRBJ1-2, with D tentatively TRBD1 (5 bases). The length of the CDR3 is 12 residues. V was trimmed by 4 bases and J by 7 bases, leaving 10 bases between them. The germline CDR1 and CDR2 sequences are MNHEY and SMNVEV (reference sequence). CDR3 DNA sequence: TGTGCCAGCAGTTCCGGGGCGCTTGGCTACACCTTC. As protein: CASSSGALGYTF.

The genes are TRBV14 and TRBJ1-2; D is perhaps TRBD1 (6 bases). V was trimmed by 4 bases and J by 7 bases, leaving 19 bases between them. The CDR3 length is 15 residues. Germline V CDR1 and CDR2: SGHDN, FVKESK. The CDR3 DNA reads TGTGCCAGCAGCCCCCCGGGGGGGCAGGTTAGTGGCTACACCTTC. As protein: CASSPPGGQVSGYTF.

The V call is TRBV20-1, the J call TRBJ2-7; the D is unclear. Germline V lookup: CDR1 DFQATT, CDR2 SNEGSKA (reference sequence). V was pared by 0 bases and J by 5 bases, with 20 bases between. The CDR3 totals 16 residues. The CDR3 DNA sequence: TGCAGTGCTAGAGATCAATATTTGGGCTCCCCCCACGAGCAGTACTTC. It translates to CSARDQYLGSPHEQYF.

The V and J genes are TRBV30 and TRBJ2-7, with a possible D match to TRBD2 (6 bases). Germline CDR1 is GTSNPN and CDR2 is SVGIG (reference sequence). This CDR3 region has 14 residues. V lost 2 bases to trimming and J lost 5 bases, with 16 bases between them. The DNA of the CDR3 is TGTGCCTGGAGTCTCAACTCCTGGGGGGACGAGCAGTACTTC. It specifies CAWSLNSWGDEQYF.